A selection of T cell receptor beta chains follows, all from one sample in a study of T cells in Graves' hyperthyroidism and ophthalmopathy. MiXCR, applied by TCRdb to the multiplex PCR reads, yields one record per CDR3 protein. This table has about 350,000 distinct CDR3 sequences, around 13% appearing once. The specimen was blood. Every receptor here comes from a woman in her 30s with Graves' hyperthyroidism. Each CDR3 is given with its conserved first and last residue.

15	TRBJ1-6	TRBV28	CASSADSSYNSPLHF
15	TRBJ1-1	TRBV7-2	CASSSQGRVNTEAFF
16	TRBJ1-2	TRBV30	CAWSPFTGQGVHGYTF
13	TRBJ2-7	TRBV20-1	CSVRTSGPYEQYF
11	TRBJ2-7	TRBV20-1	CSARSGLEQYF
17	TRBJ2-3	TRBV28	CASSPIGRARDTDTQYF
14	TRBJ1-3	TRBV6-2/TRBV6-3	CASTGATSGNTIYF
16	TRBJ2-3	TRBV11-2	CASSSQPGQGTDTQYF
13	TRBJ2-1	TRBV6-2/TRBV6-3	CASSYGLGLEQFF
18	TRBJ2-1	TRBV20-1	CSAPKLASGGGSYNEQFF
11	TRBJ2-5	TRBV29-1	CSGDSGETQYF
15	TRBJ2-1	TRBV28	CASSLSIAGASEQFF
11	TRBJ2-3	TRBV6-1	CASRGWDTQYF
16	TRBJ1-4	TRBV2	CASRESTGKVNEKLFF
13	TRBJ2-1	TRBV2	CASSPDRGNEQFF
14	TRBJ1-1	TRBV6-1	CASTTSTVNTEAFF
15	TRBJ2-1	TRBV19	CASSIFAGGDNEQFF
13	TRBJ2-2	TRBV20-1	CSASGVNTGELFF
12	TRBJ2-7	TRBV20-1	CSAGGVTYEQYF
14	TRBJ2-7	TRBV3-1	CASSQRDFAYEQYF
15	TRBJ2-1	TRBV3-1	CASSPGQTARNEQFF
14	TRBJ1-2	TRBV5-6	CASSKKQANYGYTF
12	TRBJ1-1	TRBV10-3	CAISEMGSKAFF
13	TRBJ2-7	TRBV7-6	CASSLNLEYEQYF
14	TRBJ2-1	TRBV28	CASSSRGDYNEQFF
12	TRBJ2-1	TRBV29-1	CSVEDTSNEQFF
12	TRBJ2-7	TRBV29-1	CSVLLAGYEQYF
16	TRBJ2-1	TRBV11-3	CASSPSNGGSNNEQFF
15	TRBJ2-7	TRBV12-3/TRBV12-4	CASSLAGQGSREQYF